This TCR beta chain was sequenced for a study of graft-versus-host responses after intestinal transplantation (dated by TCRdb to about 2021). For the study in its entirety: Recipients received multivisceral, liver-intestinal, or isolated intestinal transplants. All recipients received anti-thymocyte globulin induction followed by maintenance tacrolimus and steroids for approximately 3 years. Graft-versus-host and host-versus-graft alloreactive T cell clones were tracked in the graft, circulation and bone marrow after intestinal transplantation using bulk TCR-beta CDR3 sequencing. Alloreactive clones were identified by sequencing pre-transplant mixed lymphocyte reaction products and comparing these products with unstimulated pre-transplant donor and recipient T cells. The cohort enrolled about two dozen intestinal transplant recipients, one of whom was a retransplant, and a few patients without pretransplant specimens were excluded. A peak of at least 4% donor T cells among recipient peripheral blood mononuclear cells was the definition used for donor T cell macrochimerism. Samples from three later patients were sequenced in-house on an Illumina MiSeq with MiXCR processing rather than by the commercial service.

This clone turned up a few times. Qualities for individual bases were not recorded, and no much larger clone is one base off. The receptor library was made with the immunoSEQ multiplex PCR assay. For most patients, genomic DNA was isolated using the Qiagen DNeasy Blood and Tissue Kit and was shipped frozen to Adaptive Biotechnologies for TCR sequencing. For most patients, genomic DNA was subjected to high-throughput TCR-beta CDR3 sequencing by Adaptive Biotechnologies. The authors' analysis ran thus. TCR sequencing data were retrieved from Adaptive's ImmunoSEQ software for 15 to 20 patients, whereas a few other patients were processed with MiXCR and VDJtools. To correct CD4 versus CD8 sorting errors, sequences present in both subsets at a frequency ratio below 5:1 were removed. CDR3 nucleotide sequences shared between donor and recipient were removed because their origin could not be assigned. At least 2-fold expansion over unstimulated cells and a minimum CFSE-low frequency of 0.002% (template counts) or 0.001% (read counts) were required for clones to be classified as alloreactive. Clones detected in sequenced pre-transplant spleen, lymph node, or MLR CFSE-low populations of the donor or recipient were defined as mappable. Cumulative frequency of alloreactive clones was calculated as a percentage of all sequences weighted by copy number. As stored in TCRdb, this immuneACCESS dataset retains in-frame rearrangements with V and J assigned. A fraction of the clones does not appear; measured against another copy, unresolved V genes explain less than half of the discrepancy, and the remainder lacks a known reason. Clonal size and the V and J genes are those of that table, whereas D and trimming came from the DNA. This sample gives roughly 15,000 clones in total; around 40% of them show up just once. The ten largest clones capture less than 2.5% of the sample.

This specimen's time point label, interpreted: cells obtained before transplantation from donor or recipient. Mixed lymphocyte reactions plated around 200,000 CFSE-labeled pre-transplant responders with around 200,000 irradiated violet-dye-labeled stimulators and were cultured for six to seven days. Proliferating CD3+CD4+CFSE-low and CD3+CD8+CFSE-low responder cells were FACS-sorted on a BD Influx sorter after the mixed lymphocyte reaction. Here is what the overall study found, with its caveats: High GvH to HvG T cell clonal ratios were observed in the allografts of patients with donor T cell macrochimerism. Conclusions were limited by the relatively low number and heterogeneity of intestinal transplant patients. Early after transplant, peak levels of circulating GvH clones were associated with declines in HvG clones. GvH clones were detected in recipient bone marrow, and some appeared earlier in ileal mucosa or blood, consistent with an intestinal mucosal origin.

From the cysteine through the phenylalanine, the CDR3 covers 16 amino acids. Only the CDR3 part of the read is kept: 48 bases, read in frame from the first base. V trim: 7 bases; J trim: 2 bases; unmatched bases: 5. The germline V gene (reference sequence) yields MNHNY for CDR1 and SVGAGI for CDR2. The chain couples TRBV6-6 to TRBJ2-3, with 14 junctional bases fitting TRBD2. This receptor was identified in a human patient who received an intestinal transplant. This material consisted of alloreactive CD8+ T cells from a mixed lymphocyte reaction culture, taken before intestinal transplant. The meaning of the sample's cell subset or site label: CFSE-low proliferating T cells sorted from roughly 6-day pre-transplant mixed lymphocyte reaction (GvH or HvG direction). CDR3 reads: CASTPGLAGVTDTQYF. The nucleotides read TGTGCCAGCACCCCGGGACTAGCGGGGGTCACAGATACGCAGTATTTT.